This note documents a single T cell receptor beta chain sequence. Its antigen is unidentified. Sequencing used immunoSEQ multiplex PCR; TCRdb keeps in-frame clones, though not all of them. This table has roughly 10,000 clones, about nine tenths appearing once. The data were taken from a study of blood T cell dynamics during melanoma immunotherapy. As for the study in general: First-line therapy was either pembrolizumab or nivolumab with ipilimumab for metastatic melanoma. Study results and limitations: Disease-control patients' PBMC repertoires became either more clonal or more diverse at W3.

The V gene's germline CDR1 is SGHRS and CDR2 YFSETQ. This CDR3 region has 13 residues. Indicated time point: week 3, after first cycle of checkpoint inhibitor. Samples come from before therapy and from week 3 after the first blockade cycle. Response was assessed by RECIST 1.1 at 12 weeks, except a couple of rapid progressors. The chain has TRBV5-1 and TRBJ2-5; D is ambiguous. The end of the DNA fits TRBJ2-7 better, so the J call may be wrong. Here the sequenced sample was blood, taken from a patient treated with checkpoint blockade. The sequence came from a human donor with melanoma. DNA for the CDR3: TGCGCCAGCAGCCAAGAATGGGGTTACGAGCAGTACTTC. It encodes CASSQEWGYEQYF.